This entry describes one T cell receptor beta chain. The clone's antigen remains unknown. Base qualities are not recorded, but no much larger clone differs from it by a single base. There are 16 amino acids in the CDR3, from cysteine to phenylalanine inclusive. Left in the record is the CDR3 DNA by itself, 48 bases read in frame from the first base. CDR1 LNHDA and CDR2 SQIVND are derived from the germline V gene (reference sequence). Trimming leaves V shorter by 4 bases and J shorter by 2 bases, with the junction holding 8 bases beyond the gene matches. The time point label, read with the paper, signifies: about 28 days (+/-7) after the second vaccine dose. Explained via the paper, the treatment or condition label denotes: meningococcal conjugate vaccine given as trial control. The vaccinee samples were drawn from two UK trials, COV001 and COV002, one of which was a single-blind randomized controlled phase 2/3 trial testing AZD1222 (ChAdOx1 nCoV-19) in healthy adults. For TCRbeta chain sequencing, PBMC samples from trial participants were taken at day 0 and at day 28 after the second dose.

The CDR3 regions of human TCRbeta chains were subjected to immunosequencing. Turning to the authors' computational methods: Repertoire TCRs were matched against a reference library of SARS-CoV-2-specific TCRs generated with the MIRA antigen-specificity platform. Breadth was defined as the fraction of unique TCRs that were SARS-CoV-2-associated, and depth was defined as the fraction of total T cells that were SARS-CoV-2-associated. Using the MIRA data, every spike-specific TCR was mapped to the spike region that the TCR reacted to and assigned to either a CD4 or a CD8 class. Log10-transformed breadth and depth values were compared by one-way ANOVA with Sidak's multiple comparisons tests. This immuneACCESS table, as held by TCRdb, lists in-frame sequences with V and J called but not all clones. Of the missing ones, under half trace to an unresolved V gene in checked studies; the others have no known cause. The V and J calls and clone size were taken over from that table, and D and trimming were inferred from the DNA. Here the sample has approximately 130,000 clones; 70% to 90% occur a single time. The ten largest clones take up 7.9% of the sample.

This entry comes from a study of T cell responses to AZD1222 COVID-19 vaccine (TCRdb year 2021). Background for the entire study: A total of 230 to 250 trial participants underwent TCR sequencing, of whom nearly 210 had received two doses of AZD1222 and about 26 had received two doses of the MenACWY control vaccine. Trial participants were enrolled by age into 18-55, 56-69 and 70-plus year subgroups, with roughly 160, 29 and 62 TCR-sequenced participants respectively.

On the study overall, not on this receptor specifically: The vaccine-associated CD4 TCRs covered the entire spike protein, and the dominant responses fell in regions 160-218 and 743-854. Most participants were white British and females outnumbered males, and the authors suggested that clonal diversity may have been underestimated. Conclusions about previously exposed vaccinees are limited, since just five or six AZD1222 recipients were seropositive for SARS-CoV-2 at baseline. Reportedly, almost half of the unique spike-specific TCRs recognized epitopes lying outside the regions that are mutated in the B.1.351 and B.1.1.7 variants. After two AZD1222 doses, both the breadth and the depth of spike-specific TCRs were significantly higher than at day 0 and than in MenACWY recipients. The 56-69-year group was small, and its depth increase did not reach significance, likely because of low power. Because no day 14 peak-response samples were available, the repertoires could be characterized only after the peak T cell response.

The V and J segments used are TRBV19 and TRBJ2-5, with 9 bases aligning to TRBD1. The sequence was collected from an adult who received the MenACWY meningococcal vaccine as a control. The sequencing here drew on peripheral blood, taken 28 days after the second dose of the MenACWY control vaccine. The CDR3 region: CASSTAPGQGQETQYF. In nucleotide form, the sequence is TGTGCCAGTAGTACCGCGCCAGGACAGGGGCAAGAGACCCAGTACTTC.